Sequencing of this TCR beta chain was carried out in a study of T cell responses to AZD1222 COVID-19 vaccine (dated by TCRdb to the early 2020s). Study-level background: Because spike-specific TCR depth and breadth did not differ between the two schedules, AZD1222 recipients who got a second dose at roughly 4 weeks were pooled with those who got a second dose at roughly 12 weeks. A total of 240 or so trial participants underwent TCR sequencing, of whom some 200 had received two doses of AZD1222 and about 25 had received two doses of the MenACWY control vaccine. Trial participants were enrolled by age into 18-55, 56-69 and 70-plus year subgroups, with approximately 150, 28 and 58 TCR-sequenced participants respectively. Overall study results and their limits: Reportedly, almost half of the unique spike-specific TCRs recognized epitopes lying outside the regions that are mutated in the B.1.351 and B.1.1.7 variants. Vaccine-associated CD4 TCRs spanned the whole spike protein, with dominant responses in regions 160-218 and 743-854. After two AZD1222 doses, spike-specific TCR breadth and depth were significantly higher than at day 0 and than in MenACWY recipients. In the small 56-69-year group, the increase in depth fell short of significance, most likely because of low power. No day 14 peak-response samples were available, so repertoires were characterized only after the peak T cell response. Participants were mostly white British and included more females than males, and it was suggested by the authors that clonal diversity may have been underestimated. Conclusions about previously exposed vaccinees were limited because only six AZD1222 recipients were SARS-CoV-2 seropositive at baseline.

Deletion took 3 bases off V and 1 base off J, with a span of 9 bases between the germline ends. According to the germline V gene (reference sequence), CDR1 reads MNHEY and CDR2 reads SMNVEV. From its cysteine to its phenylalanine, the CDR3 spans 15 amino acids. The only DNA kept is the CDR3, 45 bases in frame from the first base. This clone appeared a few times. The antigen this receptor binds is unknown. Base quality data are lacking; no much larger clone is found one base away. The CDR3 regions of human TCRbeta chains were subjected to immunosequencing. Under the source paper's analysis protocol: TCRs in the repertoires were compared against a reference library of SARS-CoV-2-specific TCRs that had been generated with the MIRA antigen-specificity platform. Breadth meant the fraction of unique TCRs that were SARS-CoV-2-associated, whereas depth meant the fraction of total T cells that were SARS-CoV-2-associated. Using the MIRA data, each spike-specific TCR was mapped to the spike region that the TCR reacts to and placed in a CD4 or CD8 class. Log10-transformed breadth and depth values were compared by one-way ANOVA with Sidak's multiple comparisons tests. TCRdb holds this immuneACCESS table with in-frame rearrangements only. Some clones are missing; in checked studies, unresolved V genes explain under half, and the rest has no known cause. The V and J calls and clone size come from that table; D and trimming were worked out from the DNA. The sample records some 130,000 clones, over 75% of which are singletons. 6.9% of the sample comes from the top ten.

What the time point label conveys for this sample: baseline before first vaccination. Samples from vaccinated people were obtained from the UK trials COV001 and COV002, which included a single-blind randomized controlled phase 2/3 trial of AZD1222 (ChAdOx1 nCoV-19) in healthy adults. For TCRbeta chain sequencing, PBMC samples from trial participants were taken at day 0 and at day 28 after the second dose. Sequencing used peripheral blood, obtained on day 0 of AZD1222 vaccination. Recombination connected TRBV27 to TRBJ2-2; no D segment can be confidently identified. This receptor was obtained from an adult in good health. The DNA reads as follows: TGTGCCAGCAGTTTGTTTGGGAAGAACACCGGGGAGCTGTTTTTT. This translates into CASSLFGKNTGELFF.